These 21 T cell receptor beta chains came from one sample sequenced in a study of blood T cell repertoires in COVID-19. Libraries were prepared by immunoSEQ multiplex PCR; TCRdb keeps only in-frame clonotypes and omits some of them. The table records under 350,000 clones, roughly 89% of them present only once. Material: peripheral blood. The receptors were gathered from a man aged 50-60 years with acute or convalescent COVID-19.

The rearrangement uses TRBV19 and TRBJ1-1; D not certain. The CDR3 is 13 amino acids. V gave up 10 bases and J gave up 0 bases, with 12 bases separating them. The germline gives CDR1 LNHDA, CDR2 SQIVND (reference sequence). CDR3 sequence reads: CAIGSTLNTEAFF. Written as DNA, the CDR3 is TGTGCCATCGGTAGTACCCTGAACACTGAAGCTTTCTTT.

The CDR3 DNA sequence: TGTGCCAGCAGTTACCCGACAGGGGATGAAGCTTTCTTT. Amino acids: CASSYPTGDEAFF. The chain recombines TRBV6-6 with TRBJ1-1; 8 nucleotides match TRBD1. CDR3 length equals 13 residues. The germline V gene encodes CDR1 MNHNY and CDR2 SVGAGI (reference sequence). Unmatched junction bases numbered 3, after V lost 2 bases and J lost 7 bases.

As DNA, the CDR3 is TGTGCCAGCAGGGACAGGGGCTATGGCTACACCTTC. Protein product: CASRDRGYGYTF. This chain uses TRBV25-1 with TRBJ1-2; 9 bases fit TRBD1. Trimming took 6 bases from V and 4 from J; bases not matched to a gene: 0. The germline gives CDR1 MGHDK, CDR2 SYGVNS. The CDR3 is made up of 12 amino acids.

This clone was picked up a small number of times. The chain couples TRBV4-1 to TRBJ1-1; D perhaps matches TRBD1 (5 bases). The length of the CDR3 is 15 residues. Trimming pared 1 base from V and 3 bases from J, leaving 12 bases between. Germline values: CDR1 MGHRA, CDR2 YSYEKL. This CDR3 is CASSQAPGGYTEAFF. As DNA, the CDR3 is TGCGCCAGCAGCCAAGCGCCGGGGGGTTACACTGAAGCTTTCTTT.

J is TRBJ1-6 and V is TRBV4-1; D is uncertain. Trimming left V 3 bases short and J 1 base short, with 13 bases between. Germline lookup yields CDR1 MGHRA and CDR2 YSYEKL. The CDR3 totals 17 residues. The CDR3: CASSQSSTWSYNSPLHF. DNA of the CDR3: TGCGCCAGCAGCCAGAGTTCGACTTGGTCCTATAATTCACCCCTCCACTTT.

The chain employs TRBV12-3 or TRBV12-4 and TRBJ2-6; D is unresolved. The CDR3 is 13 residues long. V was clipped by 6 bases and J by 12 bases, with 15 bases between them. The DNA of the CDR3 is TGTGCCAGCAGACAGAGCTCTACCTTCGTCCTGACTTTC. Translated, it gives CASRQSSTFVLTF.

This clone has more than one count but fewer than ten. The chain combines TRBV19 with TRBJ1-1; no clear D. The V end lost 6 bases, the J end lost 4 bases, and 9 bases lay between the germline ends. The CDR3 spans 12 residues. CDR1 and CDR2 (germline): LNHDA, SQIVND (reference sequence). The CDR3 DNA reads as TGTGCCAGTAGGCTGACTGGCACTGAAGCTTTCTTT. Amino acids: CASRLTGTEAFF.

The chain links TRBV6-6 to TRBJ1-4, with D possibly matching TRBD1 (5 bases). This CDR3 is built from 16 residues. Germline V gene data show CDR1 as MNHNY and CDR2 as SVGAGI (reference sequence). V gave up 2 bases and J gave up 6 bases, with 16 bases separating them. This CDR3 reads CASSYTKMGEDEKLFF. CDR3 sequence (DNA): TGTGCCAGCAGTTACACGAAGATGGGGGAGGATGAAAAACTGTTTTTT.

The V call is TRBV15, the J call TRBJ2-4, with TRBD1 as a possible D gene (6 bases). This CDR3 has 21 residues. Trimming stripped 0 bases from V and 0 bases from J, with 24 bases between. Germline lookup yields CDR1 LNHNV and CDR2 YYDKDF (reference sequence). The CDR3 sequence is CATSRDPPRQEPSLAKNIQYF. CDR3 coding DNA: TGTGCCACCAGCAGAGATCCTCCTAGACAGGAACCGTCCTTAGCCAAAAACATTCAGTACTTC. The entire variable domain, with the rest obtained from reference TRBV15 and TRBJ2-4, is as follows: DAMVIQNPRYQVTQFGKPVTLSCSQTLNHNVMYWYQQKSSQAPKLLFHYYDKDFNNEADTPDNFQSRRPNTSFCFLDIRSPGLGDTAMYLCATSRDPPRQEPSLAKNIQYFGAGTRLSVL.

This chain joins TRBV30 and TRBJ2-5; perhaps TRBD1 as D (5 bases). V was shortened by 1 base and J by 2 bases, with 8 bases between the two germline ends. The V gene's germline CDR1 is GTSNPN and CDR2 SVGIG (reference sequence). The CDR3 loop spans 13 amino acids. The DNA for the CDR3 is TGTGCCTGGAGTGCCGACAGTCAAGAGACCCAGTACTTC. It encodes CAWSADSQETQYF.

V usage is TRBV2 and J usage is TRBJ1-2, with a possible D match to TRBD1 (6 bases). CDR3 size: 13 residues. The germline V and J ends were trimmed by 1 base and 9 bases, with 12 bases remaining between them. Germline CDR1 and CDR2: SNHLY and FYNNEI. The CDR3 loop reads CASSEVLQGSYTF. In nucleotides, the CDR3 is TGTGCCAGCAGTGAAGTTTTACAGGGCAGCTACACCTTC.

This clone was counted only a few times. The gene calls are TRBV5-4 and TRBJ2-7, with 8 nucleotides matching TRBD2. Trimming took 4 bases from V and 5 from J; bases not matched to a gene: 5. The CDR3 runs 13 residues. The germline gives CDR1 SGHNT, CDR2 YYREEE (reference sequence). CDR3 amino acids: CASSLRGGNEQYF. As DNA, the CDR3 is TGTGCCAGCAGCCTCCGGGGGGGTAACGAGCAGTACTTC. Drawing the rest from reference TRBV5-4 and TRBJ2-7, the complete variable domain is ETGVTQSPTHLIKTRGQQVTLRCSSQSGHNTVSWYQQALGQGPQFIFQYYREEENGRGNFPPRFSGLQFPNYSSELNVNALELDDSALYLCASSLRGGNEQYFGPGTRLTVT.

On this clone: Other DNA sequences in this sample translate to the same CDR3. The chain couples TRBV6-5 to TRBJ1-3; no reliable D call. V shed 8 bases and J shed 4 bases, with 9 bases lying between them. Germline V gene sequence: CDR1 MNHEY, CDR2 SVGAGI. The length of the CDR3 is 12 residues. The CDR3 protein is CASSTPGNTIYF. CDR3 in DNA: TGTGCCAGCTCAACACCAGGAAACACCATATATTTT.

CDR3 in DNA: TGTGCCAGCAGTACTAGGGTCGCGAACACCGGGGAGCTGTTTTTT. It encodes CASSTRVANTGELFF. V and J are TRBV6-5 and TRBJ2-2; a possible D gene is TRBD2 (5 bases). The CDR3 is 15 residues long. CDR1 is MNHEY, CDR2 SVGAGI, per germline. Trimming left V 5 bases short and J 0 bases short, with 10 bases between.

This chain joins TRBV30 and TRBJ2-5; D gene unclear. The CDR3 runs to 14 residues. Trimming cost V 2 bases and J 5 bases, with 15 bases left between them. Germline V lookup: CDR1 GTSNPN, CDR2 SVGIG (reference sequence). The CDR3 DNA is TGTGCCTGGAGTAAGGAGAACCCCCAGGAGACCCAGTACTTC. Translation: CAWSKENPQETQYF.

This clone was detected a few times. CDR3 region: CASSIAAGQGGYTF. DNA of the CDR3: TGTGCCAGTAGTATAGCGGCAGGGCAGGGCGGCTACACCTTC. The chain combines TRBV19 with TRBJ1-2; weak D call: TRBD1 (5 bases). Trimming shortened V by 1 base and J by 8 bases, and 14 bases separated the two germline ends. The germline V gene encodes CDR1 LNHDA and CDR2 SQIVND (reference sequence). CDR3 size: 14 residues.

The chain carries TRBV12-3 or TRBV12-4 and TRBJ2-7, with D possibly being TRBD2 (7 bases). CDR3 length: 13 amino acids. V lost 1 base to trimming and J lost 11 bases, with 15 bases between them. The CDR3 here is CASSLEGGAGKYF. CDR3 sequence (DNA): TGTGCCAGCAGTTTAGAGGGGGGGGCAGGGAAGTACTTC.

This clone has just a few counts. The chain is built from TRBV5-4 and TRBJ1-1, with 9 bases fitting TRBD1. The germline V gene has CDR1 SGHNT and CDR2 YYREEE (reference sequence). The CDR3 consists of 14 residues. V shed 0 bases and J 5 bases; nucleotides not matched to a gene: 2. The DNA of the CDR3 is TGTGCCAGCAGCTTGGACAGGGGGCGTACTGAAGCTTTCTTT. Amino acid sequence: CASSLDRGRTEAFF.

This rearrangement joins TRBV7-2 to TRBJ1-2; 9 bases map to TRBD1. V was pared by 2 bases and J by 4 bases, with 8 bases of the junction left unmatched. CDR1 is SGHTA, CDR2 FQGNSA, per germline. The CDR3 runs to 16 residues. Here the CDR3 reads CASSLNTGGFGYGYTF. CDR3 nucleotides: TGTGCCAGCAGCTTAAATACAGGGGGCTTTGGCTATGGCTACACCTTC.

The chain uses TRBV14 and TRBJ1-1, with D possibly matching TRBD1 (5 bases). This CDR3 is built from 14 residues. Deletions cut 7 bases from V and 5 bases from J, with 17 bases between. CDR1 and CDR2 from the germline V gene are SGHDN and FVKESK. The CDR3 sequence: CASKWNPGDTEAFF. Here the CDR3 DNA reads TGTGCCAGCAAATGGAACCCGGGGGATACTGAAGCTTTCTTT.

This chain uses TRBV6-5 with TRBJ1-2, with D maybe TRBD1 (5 bases). V lost 7 bases, J lost 8 bases, and 20 bases lay in between. CDR1 is MNHEY, CDR2 SVGAGI, per germline. The CDR3 is 14 residues long. Here the CDR3 reads CASTSPRGGNGYTF. The DNA of the CDR3 is TGTGCCAGCACCTCACCTCGGGGGGGGAACGGCTACACCTTC.